This entry concerns a single T cell receptor (beta chain). This sample is part of a study of blood T cell repertoires in COVID-19. Only in-frame clones appear in the TCRdb table, and some are missing; sequencing was by immunoSEQ multiplex PCR. The sample gives about 170,000 clones, approximately 82% of which show up once; approximately 4% is in the top ten. The V gene's germline CDR1 is MGHDK and CDR2 SYGVNS. The junction had 5 bases not matched to a gene; V was cut back by 3 bases and J by 2 bases. This CDR3 has 15 residues. This TCR derives from a woman in her forties or fifties in a cohort exposed to, infected with or recovered from COVID-19 (not recorded which). This chain links TRBV25-1 with TRBJ2-5, with 8 bases matching TRBD2. Source material: PBMCs or T cells enriched from blood (not recorded which). The CDR3 DNA reads TGTGCCAGCAGTGAGCCGGGACTAGTTCAAGAGACCCAGTACTTC. It translates to CASSEPGLVQETQYF.